This T cell receptor beta chain was obtained from a study of Ad26.COV2.S vaccination and SARS-CoV-2 variants. Study as a whole: The study gave Ad26.COV2.S intramuscularly, once or twice 56 days apart. Study-level points and caveats: Measurement of non-spike TCR breadth gave similar results in vaccine and placebo recipients. Vaccinees reportedly had broad spike-specific CD8+ and CD4+ T cell responses. The TCR-based breadth and depth measures might underestimate overall T cell responses.

Concerning this clone: Its antigen is undetermined.

Libraries were prepared by immunoSEQ multiplex PCR; TCRdb keeps only in-frame clonotypes and omits some of them. The data hold about 430,000 clones, with 80% to 95% observed a single time. In germline, CDR1 is SNHLY, CDR2 FYNNEI. V dropped 6 bases and J dropped 4 bases, with 10 bases sitting between them. The CDR3 consists of 12 residues. Documented treatment: over 15 received Ad26.COV2.S at low or high dose, single or two shots; five or six received placebo; per-sample allocation not given. Samples came from day 63 after the first vaccine or placebo injection. The receptor comes from a person between 18 and 59 years old who received the Ad26.COV2.S COVID-19 vaccine or a placebo. The specimen comprised peripheral blood, sampled in a trial of Ad26.COV2.S vaccine versus placebo. V and J are TRBV2 and TRBJ2-7, with D tentatively TRBD1 (6 bases). The CDR3, as DNA: TGTGCCAGCAGAAGGGACACATACGAGCAGTACTTC. As protein: CASRRDTYEQYF.